The 10 T cell receptor beta chains given below trace back to one sample, sequenced in a study of tumor and adjacent non-tumor tissue in lung cancer. The template was RNA from unsorted bulk tissue. More than 3 cm separated this lung sample from the edge of the tumor. TCRbeta libraries were built with three rounds of nested PCR, modified from ARM-PCR. Using its own MiXCR run on the multiplex PCR reads, TCRdb lists one record per CDR3 protein. The table shows 60,000 to 80,000 distinct CDR3 sequences, with under 70% occurring only once. Sequencing was carried out using distant non-tumor lung tissue. These receptors were collected from a woman aged 45-59 years with non-small cell lung cancer.

CDR3 nucleotide sequence: TGTGCCACCGACAGGGTCGCTTCTGGGGCCAACGTCCTGACTTTC. It is translated as CATDRVASGANVLTF. The chain couples TRBV6-5 to TRBJ2-6; 7 bases are shared with TRBD1. The junction had 7 bases not matched to a gene; V was cut back by 10 bases and J by 1 base. The length of the CDR3 is 15 residues. Germline lookup yields CDR1 MNHEY and CDR2 SVGAGI.

The J gene is TRBJ2-3, the V gene TRBV4-2; the D is unclear. The CDR3 totals 14 residues. Trimming took 10 bases from V and 2 from J, leaving 16 bases between them. Per the germline V gene, CDR1 is LGHNA and CDR2 is YNFKEQ. CDR3 protein: CAISQEPPTDTQYF. DNA of the CDR3: TGTGCCATCAGTCAAGAGCCTCCCACAGATACGCAGTATTTT.

Points on this clonotype: Its ends do not fully match the called genes, so a read error is possible. V is TRBV20-1 and J is TRBJ2-3, with 7 bases that match TRBD1. The CDR3 is made up of 16 amino acids. The germline CDR1 and CDR2 sequences are DFQATT and SNEGSKA (reference sequence). CDR3 amino acids: CSASGDRASSIDTQYF. CDR3 bases: TGCAGTGCCAGCGGAGACAGGGCTTCTAGCATAGATACGCAGTATTTT.

Comment on this clonotype: Relative to the germline gene, one junction end is altered; a read error may explain this. The genes are TRBV6-5 and TRBJ2-1; D is possibly TRBD1 (6 bases). This CDR3 is 14 amino acids long. Germline lookup yields CDR1 MNHEY and CDR2 SVGAGI. CDR3 nucleotide sequence: TGTGCCAGCAGAGGCTTGGGGGCATACATTGAGCAATTCTTC. Protein sequence: CASRGLGAYIEQFF.

This clonotype was observed many times. The V call is TRBV29-1, the J call TRBJ2-7; 7 bases agree with TRBD1. Germline lookup yields CDR1 SQVTM and CDR2 ANQGSEA. J gave up 4 bases and V 4 bases, and 4 bases lay outside the gene matches. The CDR3 spans 12 residues. CDR3: CSVGGGKYEQYF. The CDR3 coding sequence is TGCAGCGTTGGAGGGGGCAAGTACGAGCAGTACTTC.

Notes on this clonotype: One end of the junction fails to match germline, which may point to a read error. The rearrangement links TRBV6-2 or TRBV6-3 to TRBJ1-2; D gene uncertain. The CDR3 totals 15 residues. Germline CDR1 MNHEY, CDR2 SVGEGT. CDR3 region: CASRVEVDFDYGYTF. As DNA, the CDR3 is TGTGCCAGCCGGGTTGAAGTGGATTTTGACTATGGTTACACCTTC.

CDR3 region: CSVVGHGPGSEKLFF. The CDR3, as DNA: TGCAGTGTAGTAGGTCATGGACCGGGGAGTGAAAAACTGTTTTTT. The rearrangement links TRBV20-1 to TRBJ1-4; D is unclear. V gave up 7 bases and J gave up 7 bases, with 22 bases separating them. This CDR3 region has 15 residues. The germline V gene encodes CDR1 DFQATT and CDR2 SNEGSKA (reference sequence).

About this clonotype itself: This may arise from a read error, as a much more abundant clone is one base away. V and J are TRBV6-6 and TRBJ2-7; D is unclear. Germline CDR1 MNHNY, CDR2 SVGAGI (reference sequence). CDR3 length: 13 residues. The CDR3 DNA follows: TGTGCCGGCAGCAAAGAGAGATCCTACGAGCAGTACTTC. It translates to CAGSKERSYEQYF.

The chain has TRBV11-2 and TRBJ2-1, with D uncertain. Germline assignment: CDR1 SGHAT and CDR2 FQNNGV. Trimming removed 6 bases from V and 8 bases from J, with 14 bases in between. The CDR3 is made up of 13 amino acids. The CDR3 DNA follows: TGTGCCAGCAGATTGATTACAGATGATGAGCAGTTCTTC. Translating gives CASRLITDDEQFF. Full variable domain (outside the CDR3, taken from reference TRBV11-2 and TRBJ2-1): EAGVAQSPRYKIIEKRQSVAFWCNPISGHATLYWYQQILGQGPKLLIQFQNNGVVDDSQLPKDRFSAERLKGVDSTLKIQPAKLEDSAVYLCASRLITDDEQFFGPGTRLTVL.

As regards this clonotype: No conserved phenylalanine or tryptophan ends this CDR3, so it is likely a read error. The chain employs TRBV11-2 and TRBJ2-5, with D hard to call. The V gene lost 5 bases and the J gene lost 5 bases, with 9 bases spanning the gap. The germline gives CDR1 SGHAT, CDR2 FQNNGV. This CDR3 has 12 residues. The CDR3 DNA reads TGTGCCAGCAGCCTTACAGTGGAGACCCAGTACCAC. This translates into CASSLTVETQYH.